This paragraph reports one TCR beta chain. Its matching antigen is unknown. Trimming took 5 bases from V and 5 from J; bases not matched to a gene: 6. CDR1 and CDR2 (germline): SGHNT, YENEEA. The CDR3 consists of 13 residues. CD4+ T cells from unexposed donors were obtained before the COVID-19 pandemic (2011-2018). Isolation of CD4+ T cells took place after approximately eleven days in culture. The sample is drawn from a study of CD4 T cells in relation to SARS-CoV-2 and coronaviruses. About the study: The negative reference was HIV-1 Nef peptide pool or peptide-free culture.

TCRdb's copy holds only in-frame clones and misses some; the assay was immunoSEQ multiplex PCR. Of 15,000 to 20,000 clones in the sample, approximately 80% were seen once. This TCR was recovered from a human donor in good health. Material for sequencing was CD4+ T cells from PBMCs, cultured in vitro. The chain couples TRBV11-3 to TRBJ2-7, with 7 bases identical to TRBD2. This CDR3 reads CASSARGDHEQYF. DNA for the CDR3: TGTGCCAGCAGCGCCCGGGGGGACCACGAGCAGTACTTC.